This TCR beta chain was retrieved from a study of early T cells in non-severe SARS-CoV-2 infection. TCRdb re-called the 5' RACE reads with MiXCR, one entry per CDR3 protein. Of approximately 66,000 distinct CDR3 sequences detected, approximately 12% appear once; the ten largest clones hold roughly 4.5%. The CDR3 has 14 amino acids. Germline V gene sequence: CDR1 SQVTM, CDR2 ANQGSEA. The V gene end was trimmed by 1 base and the J gene end by 8 bases; junction bases not matched to a gene: 7. This chain joins TRBV29-1 and TRBJ2-1; 8 nucleotides align to TRBD1. The material sequenced was whole blood. This sequence was found in an adult who was a healthcare worker with PCR-confirmed SARS-CoV-2 infection or an uninfected control (not recorded which). Here the CDR3 reads CSVEGTGIADEQFF. CDR3 nucleotide sequence: TGCAGCGTTGAAGGGACAGGGATAGCGGATGAGCAGTTCTTC.